This T cell receptor beta chain was recorded in a study of blood T cell repertoires in COVID-19. Profiling relied on immunoSEQ multiplex PCR, and the TCRdb table lists in-frame clones only, not all of them. The table has around 200,000 clones, 80% to 90% seen once. This clone is a singleton in its sample. This CDR3 contains 13 residues. Trimming cost V 7 bases and J 6 bases, with 15 bases left between them. The source is an older man with active or convalescent COVID-19. The chain is built from TRBV12-3 or TRBV12-4 and TRBJ1-1, with a possible D match to TRBD1 (5 bases). Sequencing was done on a sample of peripheral blood. The CDR3: CASIQSGAPEAFF. For the CDR3, the DNA is TGTGCCAGCATTCAAAGCGGGGCCCCTGAAGCTTTCTTT.